Following are 25 T cell receptor beta chains from one sample sequenced in a study of CD8 T cells in ankylosing spondylitis. One entry per CDR3 protein results from TCRdb running MiXCR on the 5' RACE reads. The profile shows 250,000 to 300,000 distinct CDR3 sequences, around 20% of them singletons. Material for sequencing was blood, either unsorted or a sorted T cell fraction (not recorded which). All receptors derive from a male donor with ankylosing spondylitis or in good health (not recorded which).

This clonotype was seen a few times. The gene calls are TRBV5-1 and TRBJ1-1; 7 nucleotides match TRBD1. CDR1 SGHRS and CDR2 YFSETQ come from the germline V gene. The J segment lost 5 bases and the V segment lost 4 bases, leaving 8 bases of the junction unmatched. The CDR3 spans 14 residues. CDR3 loop: CASSPGQAGTEAFF. CDR3 coding DNA: TGCGCCAGCAGCCCCGGACAGGCCGGGACTGAAGCTTTCTTT.

This clonotype was found a few times. V and J are TRBV12-3 or TRBV12-4 and TRBJ2-5; D may be TRBD1 (5 bases). The CDR3 has 13 amino acids. Trimming shortened V by 9 bases and J by 5 bases, and 16 bases separated the two germline ends. DNA for the CDR3: TGTGCCAGTCGACGTGCAGGGCCGGAGACCCAGTACTTC. Its translation: CASRRAGPETQYF.

The V and J genes are TRBV11-2 and TRBJ2-1, with D maybe TRBD2 (6 bases). V lost 8 bases, J lost 9 bases, and 20 bases lay in between. Germline CDR1 and CDR2: SGHAT and FQNNGV. The CDR3 totals 14 residues. CDR3 residues: CASGPGTLKSEQFF. Written as DNA, the CDR3 is TGTGCCAGCGGCCCCGGGACTCTTAAGTCTGAGCAGTTCTTC.

This clonotype was counted between two and nine times. This rearrangement joins TRBV4-1 to TRBJ1-1, with TRBD1 matching over 7 bases. Germline CDR1 and CDR2: MGHRA and YSYEKL. Trimming removed 3 bases from V and 1 base from J; junction bases left unmatched: 5. The CDR3 length is 15 residues. The CDR3 is CASSQDQGGNTEAFF. The CDR3 region has the DNA TGCGCCAGCAGCCAGGATCAGGGGGGGAACACTGAAGCTTTCTTT.

The V call is TRBV5-1, the J call TRBJ2-1, with TRBD2 identical over 13 bases. Germline CDR1 reads SGHRS; CDR2 reads YFSETQ. The CDR3 sequence is 19 residues long. V lost 7 bases, J lost 2 bases, and 15 bases stayed unmatched. CDR3 sequence: CASRTGTSGVSTAYNEQFF. The CDR3 region has the DNA TGCGCCAGCCGAACCGGGACTAGCGGGGTCTCTACAGCCTACAATGAGCAGTTCTTC.

In its sample, this clonotype was seen a few times. This chain uses TRBV12-3 or TRBV12-4 with TRBJ1-6; 8 bases are shared with TRBD1. This CDR3 has 14 amino acids. J gave up 8 bases and V 6 bases, and 6 bases lay outside the gene matches. CDR3 DNA sequence: TGTGCCAGCAGGCCGACAGGGGTACATTCACCCCTCCACTTT. It is translated as CASRPTGVHSPLHF.

The chain employs TRBV10-3 and TRBJ2-2; 7 bases are shared with TRBD2. The CDR3 sequence is 15 residues long. Looked up from germline, CDR1 is ENHRY and CDR2 is SYGVKD. Germline trimming cut 8 bases from V and 3 bases from J; bases unmatched to any gene: 9. CDR3 sequence reads: CAILNPGGDTGELFF. The CDR3 DNA reads as TGTGCCATCCTCAACCCGGGAGGCGACACCGGGGAGCTGTTTTTT.

CDR3 bases: TGTGCCAGCAGCCAACCAGGGGGGAGCTCCTACAATGAGCAGTTCTTC. This codes for CASSQPGGSSYNEQFF. The V call is TRBV3-1, the J call TRBJ2-1; a weak D match, TRBD1 (7 bases). Germline V lookup: CDR1 LGHDT, CDR2 YNNKEL (reference sequence). With 2 bases removed from V and 0 bases from J, the gap between germline ends came to 11 bases. The CDR3 is 16 amino acids.

The chain recombines TRBV5-1 with TRBJ2-3, with D possibly TRBD2 on 6 matching bases. Trimming stripped 4 bases from V and 3 bases from J, with 15 bases between. Germline V gene lookup returns CDR1 SGHRS and CDR2 YFSETQ. The CDR3 has 15 residues. CDR3 sequence: CASSKGDSQTDTQYF. DNA of the CDR3: TGCGCCAGCAGCAAAGGGGACTCTCAGACAGATACGCAGTATTTT.

This clonotype was seen repeatedly, ten times or more. The gene calls are TRBV6-1 and TRBJ2-7; D is unclear. Deletions cut 6 bases from V and 2 bases from J, with 8 bases between. The CDR3 is made up of 12 amino acids. Germline loops: CDR1 MNHNS, CDR2 SASEGT. The CDR3 protein is CASRNYAYEQYV. The CDR3 nucleotides are TGTGCCAGCAGGAACTACGCCTACGAGCAGTACGTC.

This clonotype was detected only a few times. V is TRBV28 and J is TRBJ2-5, with D maybe TRBD1 (6 bases). Deletions cut 7 bases from V and 0 bases from J, with 12 bases between. The germline CDR1 and CDR2 sequences are MDHEN and SYDVKM. This CDR3 region has 14 residues. The CDR3 reads CASKRQDYQETQYF. CDR3 nucleotides: TGTGCCAGCAAGCGACAGGATTACCAAGAGACCCAGTACTTC.

This clonotype was detected a few times. The gene calls are TRBV7-8 and TRBJ2-7; tentatively, D is TRBD1 (5 bases). Germline V gene data show CDR1 as SGHVS and CDR2 as FQNEAQ. The CDR3 has 14 residues. V shed 1 base and J shed 2 bases, with 9 bases lying between them. The CDR3 is CASSLVGHTYEQYV. The CDR3 coding sequence is TGTGCCAGCAGCTTAGTAGGACATACCTACGAGCAGTACGTC.

The chain is built from TRBV27 and TRBJ2-7; possible D gene TRBD2, 6 bases. Trimming stripped 8 bases from V and 9 bases from J, with 17 bases between. The germline gives CDR1 MNHEY, CDR2 SMNVEV (reference sequence). The CDR3 is made up of 12 amino acids. CDR3 amino acids: CASGRGTSGQYV. The CDR3 bases are TGTGCCAGCGGTCGGGGGACCAGCGGGCAGTACGTC.

This clonotype turned up a few times. This chain connects TRBV24-1 to TRBJ2-1, with TRBD1 identical over 10 bases. J was trimmed by 2 bases and V by 6 bases; bases with no gene match: 3. This CDR3 region has 15 residues. Looked up from germline, CDR1 is KGHDR and CDR2 is SFDVKD. CDR3 in DNA: TGTGCCACCAGTCCCGGGACAGGGGCCTACAATGAGCAGTTCTTC. As protein: CATSPGTGAYNEQFF.

This sequence joins TRBV20-1 and TRBJ2-2; D call uncertain. Trimming cost V 0 bases and J 4 bases, with 9 bases left between them. CDR1 is DFQATT, CDR2 SNEGSKA, per germline (reference sequence). The CDR3 covers 14 residues. CDR3 nucleotides: TGCAGTGCTAGAGATCGGCGATCCACCGGGGAGCTGTTTTTT. This encodes CSARDRRSTGELFF.

The V call is TRBV7-2, the J call TRBJ1-1, with D hard to call. Germline loops: CDR1 SGHTA, CDR2 FQGNSA. The CDR3 extends over 13 amino acids. V was shortened by 2 bases and J by 8 bases, with 12 bases between the two germline ends. The CDR3 spells CASSLSSTEEAFF. DNA of the CDR3: TGTGCCAGCAGCTTATCCTCAACAGAAGAAGCTTTCTTT.

The DNA for the CDR3 is TGTGCCAGCAGGCCAGGGGGCGCGTACGAGCAGTACGTC. This translates into CASRPGGAYEQYV. This chain links TRBV2 with TRBJ2-7; TRBD1 aligns across 8 bases. This CDR3 region has 13 residues. CDR1 is SNHLY, CDR2 FYNNEI, per germline. With V trimmed by 6 bases and J by 4 bases, 5 bases remained unmatched.

The rearrangement uses TRBV6-1 and TRBJ1-1; 7 bases agree with TRBD1. This CDR3 contains 15 residues. The V segment lost 6 bases and the J segment 1 base; nucleotides outside the gene matches: 8. Germline lookup yields CDR1 MNHNS and CDR2 SASEGT. In DNA, the CDR3 is TGTGCCAGCAGCCCTATACAGGGGAGGAACACTGAAGCTTTCTTT. Translating it yields CASSPIQGRNTEAFF.

This clonotype has only a few counts. The V and J genes are TRBV5-1 and TRBJ2-4; maybe TRBD2 (6 bases). Trimming pared 0 bases from V and 1 base from J, leaving 11 bases between. This CDR3 contains 16 residues. From germline, CDR1 is SGHRS and CDR2 YFSETQ. The CDR3 protein is CASSLDGGRAKNIQYF. The DNA of the CDR3 is TGCGCCAGCAGCTTGGACGGGGGAAGGGCCAAAAACATTCAGTACTTC.

In this sample, this clonotype turned up a few times. The chain employs TRBV11-2 and TRBJ2-4; D may be TRBD2 (5 bases). In germline, CDR1 is SGHAT, CDR2 FQNNGV. Trimming stripped 3 bases from V and 0 bases from J, with 12 bases between. The CDR3 is 16 amino acids. Written as DNA, the CDR3 is TGTGCCAGCAGCTTCATCGGGATGATAGCCAAAAACATTCAGTACTTC. Translation: CASSFIGMIAKNIQYF.

The V gene is TRBV28, the J gene TRBJ1-1; tentative D call: TRBD1 (5 bases). CDR3 length: 15 amino acids. Germline CDR1 and CDR2: MDHEN and SYDVKM. V shed 7 bases and J shed 4 bases, with 19 bases lying between them. CDR3 sequence: CASNLIGATGTEAFF. The CDR3 region has the DNA TGTGCCAGCAACCTAATCGGGGCGACTGGCACTGAAGCTTTCTTT.

The rearrangement links TRBV20-1 to TRBJ2-1, with no clear D. From germline, CDR1 is DFQATT and CDR2 SNEGSKA (reference sequence). The CDR3 totals 15 residues. Deletions cut 3 bases from V and 5 bases from J, with 17 bases between. CDR3 DNA sequence: TGCAGTGCTAGTGTGAGCGAGTCCTGGGACAATGAGCAGTTCTTC. Its protein product is CSASVSESWDNEQFF.

The V gene is TRBV5-1, the J gene TRBJ2-1; TRBD2 is a possible D gene (6 bases). The CDR3 loop spans 13 amino acids. CDR1 is SGHRS, CDR2 YFSETQ, per germline. Trimming stripped 3 bases from V and 9 bases from J, with 13 bases between. CDR3 DNA: TGCGCCAGCAGCTCCGGGGCCGGGGGTGAGCAGTTCTTC. This codes for CASSSGAGGEQFF.

This clonotype was found many times. V and J are TRBV21-1 and TRBJ2-2; TRBD2, the D gene given by the table, was not confirmed from the DNA. TRBV21-1 is an annotated pseudogene. This CDR3 spans 19 amino acids. The CDR3 bases are TGTGCCAGCAGCATTCTTAACGAACCGGGACTGTCGAACACCGGGGAGCTGTTTTTT. This translates into CASSILNEPGLSNTGELFF.

The rearrangement links TRBV5-1 to TRBJ2-2; D might be TRBD1 (5 bases). The CDR3 loop spans 15 amino acids. V was cut by 3 bases and J by 0 bases, with 9 bases left in between. Germline-derived CDR1 and CDR2 are SGHRS and YFSETQ. The CDR3 nucleotides read TGCGCCAGCAGCTCCATGACAGCGAACACCGGGGAGCTGTTTTTT. This encodes CASSSMTANTGELFF. Based on the CDR3 plus reference TRBV5-1 and TRBJ2-2, the full variable domain is KAGVTQTPRYLIKTRGQQVTLSCSPISGHRSVSWYQQTPGQGLQFLFEYFSETQRNKGNFPGRFSGRQFSNSRSEMNVSTLELGDSALYLCASSSMTANTGELFFGEGSRLTVL.